Listed here are 13 T cell receptor beta chains from one sample, sequenced in a study of blood T cell repertoires in COVID-19. Produced via immunoSEQ multiplex PCR; TCRdb's table is partial and in-frame only. The sample includes some 240,000 clones, roughly 84% of them seen just once. The sequenced sample consisted of peripheral blood. The receptor set was obtained from a woman in her forties who had recovered from COVID-19.

A few counts support this clone. The V call is TRBV3-1 (or the pseudogene TRBV3-2), the J call TRBJ1-2, with a possible D match to TRBD1 (5 bases). The CDR3 totals 16 residues. Trimming shortened V by 5 bases and J by 4 bases, and 20 bases separated the two germline ends. Per the germline V gene, CDR1 is LGHDT and CDR2 is YNNKEL (reference sequence). The CDR3 here is CASSSKDSPKGYGYTF. CDR3 in DNA: TGTGCCAGCAGCTCCAAAGACAGCCCTAAGGGCTATGGCTACACCTTC.

The chain joins TRBV30 to TRBJ1-6, with a tentative D call TRBD1 (5 bases). The ends were cut back, 2 bases at V and 9 bases at J, with 14 bases in the middle. The CDR3 length is 14 residues. Per germline, CDR1 GTSNPN and CDR2 SVGIG (reference sequence). CDR3 loop: CAWSMTAALSPLHF. DNA for the CDR3: TGTGCCTGGAGTATGACAGCCGCCCTTTCACCCCTCCACTTT.

The chain combines TRBV5-1 with TRBJ2-5, with D unclear. The ends were cut back, 4 bases at V and 2 bases at J, with 3 bases in the middle. Germline V lookup: CDR1 SGHRS, CDR2 YFSETQ. CDR3 size: 11 residues. The CDR3 spells CASSTQETQYF. CDR3 coding DNA: TGCGCCAGCAGCACACAAGAGACCCAGTACTTC. The full variable domain, its missing parts supplied by reference TRBV5-1 and TRBJ2-5, is KAGVTQTPRYLIKTRGQQVTLSCSPISGHRSVSWYQQTPGQGLQFLFEYFSETQRNKGNFPGRFSGRQFSNSRSEMNVSTLELGDSALYLCASSTQETQYFGPGTRLLVL.

This clone turned up a few times. The J gene is TRBJ2-3, the V gene TRBV19, with 7 bases aligning to TRBD1. The CDR3 covers 15 residues. Germline CDR1 reads LNHDA; CDR2 reads SQIVND (reference sequence). The J segment lost 2 bases and the V segment lost 3 bases, leaving 5 bases of the junction unmatched. The CDR3 sequence is CASSIGDRVTDTQYF. The CDR3, as DNA: TGTGCCAGTAGTATCGGCGACAGGGTCACAGATACGCAGTATTTT. The full variable domain, with the rest looked up from reference TRBV19 and TRBJ2-3, is DGGITQSPKYLFRKEGQNVTLSCEQNLNHDAMYWYRQDPGQGLRLIYYSQIVNDFQKGDIAEGYSVSREKKESFPLTVTSAQKNPTAFYLCASSIGDRVTDTQYFGPGTRLTVL.

This clone was seen once. At the DNA level, this CDR3 is encoded by other sequences in the same sample as well. J is TRBJ2-5 and V is TRBV18; 9 nucleotides align to TRBD1. The CDR3 has 14 residues. Germline V lookup: CDR1 KGHSH, CDR2 LQKENI. J was trimmed by 5 bases and V by 3 bases; bases with no gene match: 4. The CDR3 is CASSPGQGRETQYF. The DNA for the CDR3 is TGTGCCAGCTCACCCGGACAGGGGCGGGAGACCCAGTACTTC.

The chain recombines TRBV5-4 with TRBJ1-2; 9 bases agree with TRBD1. CDR1 is SGHNT and CDR2 is YYREEE in the germline V gene (reference sequence). V shed 2 bases and J 3 bases; nucleotides not matched to a gene: 11. The CDR3 spans 17 residues. This chain's CDR3 is CASSLLQQTGGHYGYTF. CDR3 DNA: TGTGCCAGCAGCTTACTCCAACAAACAGGGGGCCACTATGGCTACACCTTC.

V and J are TRBV5-1 and TRBJ2-3; D possibly corresponds to TRBD1 (6 bases). The CDR3 spans 17 residues. From germline, CDR1 is SGHRS and CDR2 YFSETQ. The ends were cut back, 0 bases at V and 2 bases at J, with 16 bases in the middle. The CDR3 sequence: CASSLVLGTRYTDTQYF. As DNA, the CDR3 is TGCGCCAGCAGCTTGGTTCTGGGGACACGGTACACAGATACGCAGTATTTT.

This clone appeared a single time. The chain employs TRBV5-1 and TRBJ1-1, with D hard to call. The germline gives CDR1 SGHRS, CDR2 YFSETQ. The V end lost 0 bases, the J end lost 2 bases, and 14 bases lay between the germline ends. The CDR3 spans 16 residues. The CDR3, as DNA: TGCGCCAGCAGCTTGGGTGGTGGCAGCGATAACACTGAAGCTTTCTTT. Translation: CASSLGGGSDNTEAFF.

The V gene is TRBV18, the J gene TRBJ2-4; 8 bases line up with TRBD2. This CDR3 region has 16 residues. Unmatched junction bases numbered 4, after V lost 3 bases and J lost 0 bases. Germline loops: CDR1 KGHSH, CDR2 LQKENI. The CDR3 sequence is CASSPPGGLAKNIQYF. For the CDR3, the DNA is TGTGCCAGCTCACCCCCGGGAGGGCTAGCCAAAAACATTCAGTACTTC.

The V gene is TRBV5-1, the J gene TRBJ1-1; maybe TRBD1 (6 bases). In germline, CDR1 is SGHRS, CDR2 YFSETQ. The V end was cut by 2 bases, the J end by 3 bases, with 11 bases between. This CDR3 contains 14 residues. The CDR3 reads CASSFQGRDTEAFF. The CDR3 DNA reads TGCGCCAGCAGCTTCCAGGGGCGTGACACTGAAGCTTTCTTT.

The chain joins TRBV7-9 to TRBJ1-2; maybe TRBD1 (6 bases). The length of the CDR3 is 14 residues. Germline CDR1 is SEHNR and CDR2 is FQNEAQ (reference sequence). Between the trimmed V and J ends, which lost 5 bases and 0 bases, there was a span of 10 bases. CDR3 in DNA: TGTGCCAGCAGCAGTGGACAGCCTAACTATGGCTACACCTTC. Its protein product is CASSSGQPNYGYTF.

The chain has TRBV5-5 and TRBJ1-1; D not resolved. The V end was cut by 0 bases, the J end by 1 base, with 7 bases between. The germline CDR1 and CDR2 sequences are SGHKS and YYEKEE (reference sequence). The CDR3 consists of 14 residues. CDR3 residues: CASSLGPSNTEAFF. The CDR3 DNA is TGTGCCAGCAGCTTGGGGCCGTCGAACACTGAAGCTTTCTTT.

The chain links TRBV5-1 to TRBJ2-3; D is unclear. Looked up from germline, CDR1 is SGHRS and CDR2 is YFSETQ. The V and J ends lost 2 bases and 5 bases respectively, with 9 bases between them. The CDR3 is 13 amino acids. The CDR3 reads CASSLNPGDTQYF. CDR3 in DNA: TGCGCCAGCAGCTTAAACCCGGGAGATACGCAGTATTTT.